This T cell receptor (beta chain) was identified during a study of response to subunit inactivated influenza vaccine. Study conclusions and caveats: Authors proposed each seasonal influenza vaccination draws in few new T cells.

V gave up 4 bases and J gave up 2 bases; unmatched junction bases: 4. Germline V gives CDR1 SGHVS, CDR2 FQNEAQ. There are 14 residues in the CDR3. This clonotype was seen only a few times. Its antigen is still unknown. From the RT-PCR reads, TCRdb called clonotypes with MiXCR, one entry per CDR3 protein. The sample has fewer than 600,000 distinct CDR3 sequences, about 7.2% seen once; the top ten hold 10% to 15%. The clonotype originates from a man between 45 and 75 years old who received an inactivated influenza vaccine. The rearrangement uses TRBV7-8 and TRBJ1-2, with 7 bases that match TRBD1. Sequencing used PBMCs from blood, obtained around 2 years after vaccination. The CDR3 bases are TGTGCCAGCAGCTCGACAGGGTACAACTATGGCTACACCTTC. It codes for CASSSTGYNYGYTF.